One and the same sample provided the 24 T cell receptor beta chains below, sequenced in a study of long-term antiretroviral therapy in people with HIV. Version v3.0 of the immunoSEQ assay was performed at survey level. The table came from immunoSEQ multiplex PCR; TCRdb's copy has only in-frame clones and leaves some out. This table has approximately 29,000 clones, around 83% appearing once. The sample in question was unsorted PBMCs, obtained 0.4 years after starting antiretroviral therapy. The receptors were gathered from a man between 18 and 29 years old with HIV.

The chain has TRBV4-1 and TRBJ2-3, with 10 nucleotides matching TRBD1. With 2 bases clipped from V and 3 bases from J, the junction kept 8 bases outside the gene matches. Per germline, CDR1 MGHRA and CDR2 YSYEKL. This CDR3 has 17 residues. CDR3 in amino acids: CASSQTTTGGGTDTQYF. In DNA form, the CDR3 reads TGCGCCAGCAGCCAAACCACGACAGGGGGCGGAACAGATACGCAGTATTTT.

This chain joins TRBV28 and TRBJ1-3; possible D gene TRBD1, 5 bases. Per germline, CDR1 MDHEN and CDR2 SYDVKM. This CDR3 is 14 amino acids long. With 3 bases removed from V and 6 bases from J, the gap between germline ends came to 12 bases. The CDR3 loop is CASSFQGRLNTIYF. CDR3 DNA sequence: TGTGCCAGCAGTTTTCAGGGACGGCTAAACACCATATATTTT.

The V gene is TRBV12-5, the J gene TRBJ2-5; D ambiguous. V was clipped by 6 bases and J by 4 bases, with 9 bases between them. The CDR3 is 12 amino acids. Germline-derived CDR1 and CDR2 are LGHNT and FRNRAP. Written as DNA, the CDR3 is TGTGCTAGTGGCCAGAGTGGAGAGACCCAGTACTTC. Its protein product is CASGQSGETQYF.

This clone has a single count. The chain has TRBV27 and TRBJ2-2; D perhaps matches TRBD1 (5 bases). The CDR3 is 16 residues long. V lost 6 bases and J 3 bases, leaving 17 bases between the germline ends. Germline CDR1 MNHEY, CDR2 SMNVEV (reference sequence). The CDR3 sequence: CASRLIRDKDTGELFF. In DNA, the CDR3 is TGTGCCAGCAGATTAATCAGGGATAAAGACACCGGGGAGCTGTTTTTT.

This chain joins TRBV5-1 and TRBJ2-1; D perhaps matches TRBD2 (5 bases). Between the trimmed V and J ends, which lost 1 base and 8 bases, there was a span of 16 bases. This CDR3 has 15 amino acids. The V gene's germline CDR1 is SGHRS and CDR2 YFSETQ. CDR3 sequence: CASSLSGYSIDEQFF. The CDR3 coding sequence is TGCGCCAGCAGCTTGTCGGGGTATTCGATTGATGAGCAGTTCTTC.

The chain joins TRBV18 to TRBJ1-1; 7 nucleotides align to TRBD1. V gave up 0 bases and J gave up 0 bases; unmatched junction bases: 7. Germline loops: CDR1 KGHSH, CDR2 LQKENI. The CDR3 contains 17 residues. CDR3 DNA: TGTGCCAGCTCACCACCCGGACAGGTCGGGATGAACACTGAAGCTTTCTTT. It specifies CASSPPGQVGMNTEAFF. Combining the CDR3 with reference TRBV18 and TRBJ1-1 gives the whole variable domain NAGVMQNPRHLVRRRGQEARLRCSPMKGHSHVYWYRQLPEEGLKFMVYLQKENIIDESGMPKERFSAEFPKEGPSILRIQQVVRGDSAAYFCASSPPGQVGMNTEAFFGQGTRLTVV.

The rearrangement joins TRBV6-4 to TRBJ2-1, with 10 positions matching TRBD2. The germline V gene has CDR1 MRHNA and CDR2 SNTAGT. V lost 4 bases and J lost 8; bases outside the gene matches: 8. The CDR3 has 15 amino acids. The CDR3: CASSAKRGGGDEQFF. The CDR3, as DNA: TGTGCCAGCAGTGCCAAGCGGGGGGGCGGGGATGAGCAGTTCTTC.

The genes are TRBV9 and TRBJ1-1; 8 bases line up with TRBD1. CDR3 length equals 13 residues. Trimming cost V 0 bases and J 6 bases; bases outside gene matches: 1. Germline CDR1 SGDLS, CDR2 YYNGEE. The CDR3, as DNA: TGTGCCAGCAGCGTAGGGACAGGGTCTGAAGCTTTCTTT. This encodes CASSVGTGSEAFF.

The chain links TRBV27 to TRBJ2-3, with D possibly matching TRBD2 (6 bases). The germline gives CDR1 MNHEY, CDR2 SMNVEV (reference sequence). The ends were cut back, 5 bases at V and 1 base at J, with 10 bases in the middle. This CDR3 region has 14 residues. The CDR3 DNA is TGTGCCAGCAGTCCGGGGACTCGCACAGATACGCAGTATTTT. Protein: CASSPGTRTDTQYF.

This chain uses TRBV5-1 with TRBJ2-7; 9 bases fit TRBD2. V was clipped by 1 base and J by 3 bases; unmatched bases: 2. This CDR3 has 14 amino acids. Germline loops: CDR1 SGHRS, CDR2 YFSETQ. The CDR3 DNA sequence: TGCGCCAGCAGCTTGCGGCGGGGGGGCTACGAGCAGTACTTC. Translated, it gives CASSLRRGGYEQYF.

This clone was counted a few times. V is TRBV15 and J is TRBJ2-7; no reliable D call. Trimming stripped 6 bases from V and 2 bases from J, with 11 bases between. Germline assignment: CDR1 LNHNV and CDR2 YYDKDF (reference sequence). The CDR3 spans 13 residues. CDR3 sequence: CATRGGGTYEQYF. The DNA for the CDR3 is TGTGCCACCAGGGGTGGCGGAACCTACGAGCAGTACTTC.

V usage is TRBV7-8 and J usage is TRBJ2-3, with 7 nucleotides matching TRBD2. V lost 0 bases, J lost 0 bases, and 0 bases stayed unmatched. Per the germline V gene, CDR1 is SGHVS and CDR2 is FQNEAQ. The CDR3 sequence is 15 residues long. In nucleotides, the CDR3 is TGTGCCAGCAGCTTAGCGGGGGGGAGCACAGATACGCAGTATTTT. As protein: CASSLAGGSTDTQYF. The full variable domain, rest sourced from reference TRBV7-8 and TRBJ2-3, is GAGVSQSPRYKVAKRGQDVALRCDPISGHVSLFWYQQALGQGPEFLTYFQNEAQLDKSGLPSDRFFAERPEGSVSTLKIQRTQQEDSAVYLCASSLAGGSTDTQYFGPGTRLTVL.

This clone has only one observation. The gene calls are TRBV7-6 and TRBJ1-1; D may be TRBD1 (5 bases). The length of the CDR3 is 14 residues. Germline V CDR1 and CDR2: SGHVS, FNYEAQ. Trimming cost V 2 bases and J 6 bases, with 13 bases left between them. This chain's CDR3 is CASSLSGAAAEAFF. CDR3 DNA sequence: TGTGCCAGCAGCTTAAGCGGGGCAGCGGCTGAAGCTTTCTTT. Filled out from reference TRBV7-6 and TRBJ1-1, the complete variable domain reads GAGVSQSPRYKVTKRGQDVALRCDPISGHVSLYWYRQALGQGPEFLTYFNYEAQQDKSGLPNDRFSAERPEGSISTLTIQRTEQRDSAMYRCASSLSGAAAEAFFGQGTRLTVV.

The gene calls are TRBV6-5 and TRBJ1-2; D may be TRBD1 (6 bases). CDR1 is MNHEY, CDR2 SVGAGI, per germline. The germline V and J ends were trimmed by 7 bases and 5 bases, with 8 bases remaining between them. The CDR3 is 11 amino acids. In DNA, the CDR3 is TGTGCCAGCACAACAGGGTATGGCTACACCTTC. It is translated as CASTTGYGYTF.

The chain uses TRBV18 and TRBJ1-4; D call uncertain. Germline V gene data show CDR1 as KGHSH and CDR2 as LQKENI. The V end lost 2 bases, the J end lost 7 bases, and 5 bases lay between the germline ends. The CDR3 length is 12 residues. CDR3 sequence: CASSPNGEKLFF. CDR3 nucleotide sequence: TGTGCCAGCTCACCAAACGGTGAAAAACTGTTTTTT.

The J gene is TRBJ2-7, the V gene TRBV7-6, with a tentative D call TRBD1 (6 bases). Between the trimmed V and J ends, which lost 3 bases and 1 base, there was a span of 31 bases. This CDR3 is built from 21 residues. Germline V gene data show CDR1 as SGHVS and CDR2 as FNYEAQ. As DNA, the CDR3 is TGTGCCAGCAGCTTGGGGACATACGGCTTCTCAGGGGCCTCAGCTTCCTACGAGCAGTACTTC. This encodes CASSLGTYGFSGASASYEQYF.

The rearrangement joins TRBV4-3 to TRBJ2-1; the D is unclear. V was trimmed by 6 bases and J by 8 bases, leaving 23 bases between them. Germline V lookup: CDR1 LGHNA, CDR2 YSLEER. The CDR3 is made up of 16 amino acids. CDR3: CASRLEHGPPDHEQFF. Written as DNA, the CDR3 is TGCGCCAGCAGGTTAGAACACGGACCCCCCGATCATGAGCAGTTCTTC.

The chain carries TRBV27 and TRBJ1-1, with TRBD1 matching 11 bases. V dropped 6 bases and J dropped 5; count of bases not matched to a gene: 17. The CDR3 runs 18 residues. From germline, CDR1 is MNHEY and CDR2 SMNVEV (reference sequence). As DNA, the CDR3 is TGTGCCAGCAGCGAACGTTTGGGACAGGGGGGAAGGATAACTGAAGCTTTCTTT. It is translated as CASSERLGQGGRITEAFF.

J is TRBJ1-2 and V is TRBV7-9; TRBD1 might be the D (6 bases). The germline V gene encodes CDR1 SEHNR and CDR2 FQNEAQ (reference sequence). The ends were cut back, 4 bases at V and 6 bases at J, with 15 bases in the middle. CDR3 length: 14 amino acids. CDR3 loop: CASSSGAIDHGYTF. Written as DNA, the CDR3 is TGTGCCAGCAGCTCGGGGGCCATCGACCATGGCTACACCTTC.

The chain is built from TRBV15 and TRBJ1-3; no firm D call. From germline, CDR1 is LNHNV and CDR2 YYDKDF (reference sequence). CDR3 length: 16 residues. V was clipped by 6 bases and J by 0 bases, with 15 bases between them. The CDR3 is CATRRTDVHSGNTIYF. The DNA of the CDR3 is TGTGCCACCAGAAGGACGGACGTACACTCTGGAAACACCATATATTTT.

This clone ranks as medium-sized. The chain has TRBV6-1 and TRBJ2-2; the match to TRBD2 covers 10 bases. CDR1 MNHNS and CDR2 SASEGT come from the germline V gene. The CDR3 totals 14 residues. Losses at the gene ends were 5 bases for V and 3 bases for J; bases not matched to a gene: 0. Here the CDR3 reads CASSLAGDTGELFF. DNA of the CDR3: TGTGCCAGCAGTCTAGCGGGAGACACCGGGGAGCTGTTTTTT.

The chain employs TRBV19 and TRBJ1-4; D remains ambiguous. Per the germline V gene, CDR1 is LNHDA and CDR2 is SQIVND (reference sequence). V was pared by 3 bases and J by 0 bases, with 5 bases between. The CDR3 spans 14 residues. The CDR3, as DNA: TGTGCCAGTAGTATGGCGGCAACTAATGAAAAACTGTTTTTT. Protein: CASSMAATNEKLFF.

V usage is TRBV19 and J usage is TRBJ1-5; perhaps TRBD1 as D (6 bases). V was shortened by 2 bases and J by 5 bases, with 13 bases between the two germline ends. The CDR3 consists of 15 residues. CDR1 LNHDA and CDR2 SQIVND come from the germline V gene (reference sequence). The CDR3 spells CASSITAGVDQPQHF. CDR3 DNA: TGTGCCAGTAGTATAACGGCAGGGGTTGATCAGCCCCAGCATTTT.

The chain combines TRBV5-1 with TRBJ1-1, with D hard to call. This CDR3 contains 13 residues. V dropped 2 bases and J dropped 4 bases, with 9 bases sitting between them. CDR1 SGHRS and CDR2 YFSETQ come from the germline V gene. In nucleotides, the CDR3 is TGCGCCAGCAGCTTTGGAGGGATCACTGAAGCTTTCTTT. This codes for CASSFGGITEAFF.